A single sample gave rise to the 5 T cell receptor beta chains below, sequenced in a study of shared clonotypes between healthy human individuals. Sequencing was performed with immunoSEQ multiplex PCR; in TCRdb, only in-frame clones are kept and a portion is missing. The sample consists of 1.5 million to 2.5 million clones, about 95% of them appearing once. Naive-designated CD8 cells lacked CD45RO, were positively enriched for CCR7, and omitted terminally differentiated effector memory CD45RA+ cells. Source material: naive CD8+ T cells sorted from blood. Every receptor here comes from a man younger than 35 in good health.

Of note for this clone: The same CDR3 also results from other DNA sequences found in this sample. V is TRBV7-9 and J is TRBJ2-5, with a tentative D call TRBD2 (6 bases). Per germline, CDR1 SEHNR and CDR2 FQNEAQ (reference sequence). This CDR3 has 14 amino acids. Trimming left V 2 bases short and J 1 base short, with 8 bases between. CDR3 DNA: TGTGCCAGCAGCTTACGCGGGGTCCAAGAGACCCAGTACTTC. Its translation is CASSLRGVQETQYF.

Concerning this clone: Other nucleotide sequences in the sample specify the same CDR3. The chain recombines TRBV19 with TRBJ2-7, with D possibly TRBD1 on 5 matching bases. CDR3 length: 13 residues. V lost 6 bases and J lost 4, with 13 bases in between. CDR1 and CDR2 from the germline V gene are LNHDA and SQIVND (reference sequence). DNA for the CDR3: TGTGCCAGTAGCTCAAGAAGGGGTTACGAGCAGTACTTC. It specifies CASSSRRGYEQYF.

The chain joins TRBV4-3 to TRBJ1-1, with D unclear. Germline V gives CDR1 LGHNA, CDR2 YSLEER. V was cut by 1 base and J by 6 bases, with 12 bases left in between. The CDR3 consists of 14 residues. The CDR3 DNA sequence: TGCGCCAGCAGCCAAGCTTACGGAGATCCTGAAGCTTTCTTT. Its translation: CASSQAYGDPEAFF.

This clone has more than one count but fewer than ten. The sample carries other DNA sequences with the same CDR3. This rearrangement joins TRBV6-1 to TRBJ1-3, with D hard to call. V lost 1 base and J 0 bases, leaving 4 bases between the germline ends. From germline, CDR1 is MNHNS and CDR2 SASEGT. The CDR3 totals 14 residues. The CDR3 coding sequence is TGTGCCAGCAGTGAAGGAATCTCTGGAAACACCATATATTTT. Amino acid sequence: CASSEGISGNTIYF.

The chain uses TRBV4-1 and TRBJ2-7; 11 bases fit TRBD1. Per the germline V gene, CDR1 is MGHRA and CDR2 is YSYEKL. The CDR3 totals 16 residues. The V and J ends lost 0 bases and 4 bases, in that order; junction bases with no gene match: 5. Written as DNA, the CDR3 is TGCGCCAGCAGCCAAGATGGCGGGACAGGGGGATACGAGCAGTACTTC. It yields the protein CASSQDGGTGGYEQYF.